This T cell receptor beta chain was sequenced in a study of blood T cell repertoires in COVID-19 (dated by TCRdb to 2018 to 2021). In terms of the full investigation: Samples covering the acute and convalescent phases of COVID-19 were provided by collaborators in the United States, Italy and Spain. The prospective study material was composed of cDNA or gDNA derived from T cells, B-cell-depleted T cells, or PBMCs. Deeply sampled blood TCRbeta repertoires from subjects exposed to, actively infected with, or recovered from COVID-19 were included in the dataset. The repertoires were released in a freely available public database meant as a resource for research on the immune response to SARS-CoV-2. Samples were obtained from the ongoing ImmuneRACE study (first 160 participants) and from over a thousand subjects provided by 6 global collaborators. A de-identified subject ID, COVID-19 status, age in years and sex were almost always included in the sample metadata. Where available, HLA class I and class II types were taken from metadata supplied by the sample provider and were not determined by assay-based typing.

As for this clone: The antigen this receptor binds is unknown. No much larger clone is present one base from it, and per-base qualities are unavailable.

Reading the germline V gene gives CDR1 SGDLS and CDR2 YYNGEE. Its CDR3 holds 15 amino acids, cysteine through phenylalanine. This entry keeps only the CDR3 DNA: 45 bases, framed from base 1. Trimming removed 3 bases from V and 4 bases from J; the gene matches leave 5 bases unexplained. Study-level results and caveats: How much clinical and demographic metadata was included differed by source and by participant, and the metadata was provided uncurated.

In Seattle, one collaborating source enrolled patients while the infection was active and tracked those patients longitudinally over the course of disease. Collaborating institutions collected whole blood in K2EDTA tubes following their own protocols. Collaborator samples were shipped for TCRbeta analysis as frozen whole blood, isolated PBMCs, or DNA extracted from either sample type. TCRbeta CDR3 regions were amplified from genomic DNA using the immunoSEQ Assay, a bias-controlled multiplex PCR. The authors' pipeline ran thus. The number of nucleated cells in each sample was estimated by amplification of reference gene primers within the assay. To quantify the absolute abundance of each unique TCRbeta CDR3 rearrangement, sequence reads were collapsed and filtered. Productive Simpson clonality was computed per sample as the square root of Simpson's diversity index over productive rearrangements. TCRdb carries this immuneACCESS record with in-frame sequences only. Its versions omit some clonotypes, under half of them owing to an unresolved V gene in the studies checked, with the rest unexplained. The V and J calls and clone size were taken over from that table, and D and trimming were inferred from the DNA. In all, the sample holds approximately 290,000 clones, and approximately 86% of those were seen once. The ten largest clones capture 0.87% of the sample.

This TCR came from a human donor with COVID-19, enrolled during active disease. The donor label of this sample is uncertain. The rearranged segments are TRBV9 and TRBJ2-1, with 9 central nucleotides matching TRBD2. The sample comprised peripheral blood. The nucleotide sequence reads as follows: TGTGCCAGCAGCGCTGCGGGAGGGCCTTACAATGAGCAGTTCTTC. It translates as CASSAAGGPYNEQFF.